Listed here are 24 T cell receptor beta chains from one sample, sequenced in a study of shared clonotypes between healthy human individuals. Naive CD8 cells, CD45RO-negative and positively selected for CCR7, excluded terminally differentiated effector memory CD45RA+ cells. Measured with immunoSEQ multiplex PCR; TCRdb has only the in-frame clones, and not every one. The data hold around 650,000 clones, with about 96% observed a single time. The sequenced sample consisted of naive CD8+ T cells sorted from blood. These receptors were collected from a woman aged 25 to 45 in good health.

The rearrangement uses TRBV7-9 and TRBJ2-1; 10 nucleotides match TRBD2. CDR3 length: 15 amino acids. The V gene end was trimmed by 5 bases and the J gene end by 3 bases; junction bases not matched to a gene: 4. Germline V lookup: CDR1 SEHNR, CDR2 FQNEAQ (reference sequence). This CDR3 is CASSPGLADYNEQFF. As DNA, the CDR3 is TGTGCCAGCAGCCCTGGACTAGCGGACTACAATGAGCAGTTCTTC.

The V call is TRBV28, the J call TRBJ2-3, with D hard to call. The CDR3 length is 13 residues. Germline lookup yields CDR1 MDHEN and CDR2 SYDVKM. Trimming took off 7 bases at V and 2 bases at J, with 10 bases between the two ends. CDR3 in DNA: TGTGCCAGCAATTCGAGAAACACAGATACGCAGTATTTT. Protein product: CASNSRNTDTQYF. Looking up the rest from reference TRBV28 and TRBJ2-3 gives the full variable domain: DVKVTQSSRYLVKRTGEKVFLECVQDMDHENMFWYRQDPGLGLRLIYFSYDVKMKEKGDIPEGYSVSREKKERFSLILESASTNQTSMYLCASNSRNTDTQYFGPGTRLTVL.

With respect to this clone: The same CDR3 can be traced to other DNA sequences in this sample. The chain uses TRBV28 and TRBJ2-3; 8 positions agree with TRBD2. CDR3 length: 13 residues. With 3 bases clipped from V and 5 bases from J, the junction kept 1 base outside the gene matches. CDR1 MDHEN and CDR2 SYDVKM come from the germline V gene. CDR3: CASSFRGGDTQYF. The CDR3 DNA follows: TGTGCCAGCAGTTTCCGGGGGGGAGATACGCAGTATTTT.

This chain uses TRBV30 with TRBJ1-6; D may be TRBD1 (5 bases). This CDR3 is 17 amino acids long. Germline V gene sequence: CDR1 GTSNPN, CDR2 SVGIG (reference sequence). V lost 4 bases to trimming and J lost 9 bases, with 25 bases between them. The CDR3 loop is CAWTVRGDGWRISPLHF. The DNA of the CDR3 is TGTGCCTGGACCGTACGTGGGGACGGGTGGAGGATTTCACCCCTCCACTTT.

The CDR3 sequence: CASSLTRPSGGYTF. For the CDR3, the DNA is TGTGCCAGCAGCTTGACACGTCCAAGTGGAGGCTACACCTTC. The chain combines TRBV11-2 with TRBJ1-2; D is uncertain. CDR3 length: 14 residues. CDR1 and CDR2 (germline): SGHAT, FQNNGV. The V and J ends lost 3 bases and 8 bases respectively, with 16 bases between them.

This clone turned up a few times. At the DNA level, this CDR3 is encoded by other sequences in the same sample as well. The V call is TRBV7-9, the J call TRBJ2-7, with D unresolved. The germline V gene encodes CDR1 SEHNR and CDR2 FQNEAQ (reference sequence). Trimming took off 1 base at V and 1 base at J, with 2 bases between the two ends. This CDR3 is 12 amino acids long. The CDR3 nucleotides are TGTGCCAGCAGCTTAGGGTCCTACGAGCAGTACTTC. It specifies CASSLGSYEQYF.

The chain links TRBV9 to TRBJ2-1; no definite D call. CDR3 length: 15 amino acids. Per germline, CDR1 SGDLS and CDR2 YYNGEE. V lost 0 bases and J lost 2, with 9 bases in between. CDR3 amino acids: CASSVEATAYNEQFF. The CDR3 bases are TGTGCCAGCAGCGTAGAGGCAACGGCCTACAATGAGCAGTTCTTC.

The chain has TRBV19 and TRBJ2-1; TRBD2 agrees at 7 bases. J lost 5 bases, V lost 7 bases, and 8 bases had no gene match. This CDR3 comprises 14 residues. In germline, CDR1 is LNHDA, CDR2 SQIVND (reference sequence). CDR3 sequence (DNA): TGTGCCAGTAATGGCCTAGCGGACAACAATGAGCAGTTCTTC. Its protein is CASNGLADNNEQFF.

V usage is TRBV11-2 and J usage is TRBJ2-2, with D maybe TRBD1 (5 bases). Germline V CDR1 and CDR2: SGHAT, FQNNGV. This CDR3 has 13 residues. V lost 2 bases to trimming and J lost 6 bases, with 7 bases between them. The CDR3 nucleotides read TGTGCCAGCAGCTTAACAGGCCCCGGGGAGCTGTTTTTT. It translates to CASSLTGPGELFF.

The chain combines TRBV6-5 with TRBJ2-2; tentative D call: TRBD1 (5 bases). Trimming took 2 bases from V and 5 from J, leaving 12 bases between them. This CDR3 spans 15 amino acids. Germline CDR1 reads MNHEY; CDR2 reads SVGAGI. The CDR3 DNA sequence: TGTGCCAGCAGTTACGGGGCAGGCACAACCGGGGAGCTGTTTTTT. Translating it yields CASSYGAGTTGELFF.

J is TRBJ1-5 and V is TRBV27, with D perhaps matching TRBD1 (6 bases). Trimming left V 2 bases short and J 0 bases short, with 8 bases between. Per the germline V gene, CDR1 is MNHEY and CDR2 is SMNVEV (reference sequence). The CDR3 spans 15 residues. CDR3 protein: CASSLRGDSNQPQHF. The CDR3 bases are TGTGCCAGCAGTTTAAGGGGGGATAGCAATCAGCCCCAGCATTTT.

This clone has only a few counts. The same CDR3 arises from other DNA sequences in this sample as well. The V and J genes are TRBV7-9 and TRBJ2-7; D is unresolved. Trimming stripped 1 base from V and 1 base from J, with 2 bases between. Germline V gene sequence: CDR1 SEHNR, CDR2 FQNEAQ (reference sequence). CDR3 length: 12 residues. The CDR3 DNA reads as TGTGCCAGCAGCTTAGAGTCCTACGAGCAGTACTTC. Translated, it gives CASSLESYEQYF.

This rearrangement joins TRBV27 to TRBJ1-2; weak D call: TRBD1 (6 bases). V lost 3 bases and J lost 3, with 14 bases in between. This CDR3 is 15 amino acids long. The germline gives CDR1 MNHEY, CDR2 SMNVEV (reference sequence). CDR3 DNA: TGTGCCAGCAGTTTCTCCTCCCGGACAGACTATGGCTACACCTTC. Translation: CASSFSSRTDYGYTF.

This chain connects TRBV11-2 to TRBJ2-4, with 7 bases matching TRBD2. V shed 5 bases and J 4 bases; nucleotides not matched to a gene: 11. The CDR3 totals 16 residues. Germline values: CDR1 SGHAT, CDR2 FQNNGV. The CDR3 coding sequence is TGTGCCAGCAGCCCAGTAAACTCCGGGGGGAAAAACATTCAGTACTTC. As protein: CASSPVNSGGKNIQYF.

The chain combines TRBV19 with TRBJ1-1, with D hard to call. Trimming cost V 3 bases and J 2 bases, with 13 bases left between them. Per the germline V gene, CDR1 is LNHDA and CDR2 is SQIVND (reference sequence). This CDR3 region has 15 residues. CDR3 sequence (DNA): TGTGCCAGTAGTATTTCTTCTGGCATCAACACTGAAGCTTTCTTT. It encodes CASSISSGINTEAFF.

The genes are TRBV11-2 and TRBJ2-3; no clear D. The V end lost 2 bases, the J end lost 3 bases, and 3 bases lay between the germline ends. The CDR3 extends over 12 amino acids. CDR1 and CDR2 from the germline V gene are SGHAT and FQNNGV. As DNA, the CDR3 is TGTGCCAGCAGCTTATGGACAGATACGCAGTATTTT. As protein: CASSLWTDTQYF. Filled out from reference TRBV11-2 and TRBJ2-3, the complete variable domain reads EAGVAQSPRYKIIEKRQSVAFWCNPISGHATLYWYQQILGQGPKLLIQFQNNGVVDDSQLPKDRFSAERLKGVDSTLKIQPAKLEDSAVYLCASSLWTDTQYFGPGTRLTVL.

In DNA, the CDR3 is TGTGCCAGCAGCTTGGGTGTACGGGGCTCCTACAATGAGCAGTTCTTC. Translated, it gives CASSLGVRGSYNEQFF. The genes are TRBV5-4 and TRBJ2-1; D might be TRBD2 (5 bases). The CDR3 sequence is 16 residues long. Germline loops: CDR1 SGHNT, CDR2 YYREEE (reference sequence). V gave up 0 bases and J gave up 0 bases, with 10 bases separating them.

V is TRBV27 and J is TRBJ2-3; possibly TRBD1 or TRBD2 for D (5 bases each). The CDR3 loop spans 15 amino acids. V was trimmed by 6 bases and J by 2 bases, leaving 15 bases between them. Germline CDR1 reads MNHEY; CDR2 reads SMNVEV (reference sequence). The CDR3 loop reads CASSTGPELTDTQYF. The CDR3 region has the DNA TGTGCCAGCAGCACGGGACCTGAGCTCACAGATACGCAGTATTTT.

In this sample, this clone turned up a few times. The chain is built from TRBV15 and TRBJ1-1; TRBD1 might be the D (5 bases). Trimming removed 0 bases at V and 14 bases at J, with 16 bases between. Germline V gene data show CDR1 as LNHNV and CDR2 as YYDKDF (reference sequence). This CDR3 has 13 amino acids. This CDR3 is CATSRDLGGERFF. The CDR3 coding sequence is TGTGCCACCAGCAGAGATCTGGGGGGAGAGAGGTTCTTT.

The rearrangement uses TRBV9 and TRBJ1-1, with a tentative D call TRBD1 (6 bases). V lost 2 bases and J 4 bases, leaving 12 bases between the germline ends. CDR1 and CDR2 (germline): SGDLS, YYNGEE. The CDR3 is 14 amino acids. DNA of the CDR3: TGTGCCAGCAGCGTCGGCAGGGGATTCACTGAAGCTTTCTTT. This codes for CASSVGRGFTEAFF.

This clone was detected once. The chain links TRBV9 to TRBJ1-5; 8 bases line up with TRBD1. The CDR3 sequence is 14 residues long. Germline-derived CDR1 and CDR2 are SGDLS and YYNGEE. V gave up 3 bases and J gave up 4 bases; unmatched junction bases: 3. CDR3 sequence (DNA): TGTGCCAGCAGCGGAGGGACAGGAAATCAGCCCCAGCATTTT. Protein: CASSGGTGNQPQHF.

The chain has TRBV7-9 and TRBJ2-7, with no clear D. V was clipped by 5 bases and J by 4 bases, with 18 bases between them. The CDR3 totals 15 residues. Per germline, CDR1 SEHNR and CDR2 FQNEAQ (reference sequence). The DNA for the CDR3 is TGTGCCAGCAGCCCCCAGTCCCTCGGCTTTTACGAGCAGTACTTC. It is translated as CASSPQSLGFYEQYF.

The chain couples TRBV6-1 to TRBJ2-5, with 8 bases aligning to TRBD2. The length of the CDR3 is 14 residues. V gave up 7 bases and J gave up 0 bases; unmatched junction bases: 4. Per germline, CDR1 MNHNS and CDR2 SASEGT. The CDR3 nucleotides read TGTGCCAGCACGAAGCGGGGGTACCAAGAGACCCAGTACTTC. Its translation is CASTKRGYQETQYF.

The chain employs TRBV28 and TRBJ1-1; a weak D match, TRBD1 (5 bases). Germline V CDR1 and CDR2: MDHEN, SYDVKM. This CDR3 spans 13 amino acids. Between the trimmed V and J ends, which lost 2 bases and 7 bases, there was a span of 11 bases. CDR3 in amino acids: CASSLIIRDEAFF. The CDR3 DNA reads TGTGCCAGCAGTTTAATAATCAGGGATGAAGCTTTCTTT.